This TCR beta chain derives from a study of T cells after yellow fever vaccination (dated by TCRdb to between 2019 and 2020). For context, the study as a whole: Libraries from fractions with low cell numbers were prepared with the SMART-Seq v4 Ultra Low Input RNA kit. The cohort comprised two healthy male donors, one aged 18 to 30 and one aged 30 to 39 years. Blood was drawn at multiple timepoints before and after primary and secondary immunization, with bulk PBMC replicates and cell subsets isolated. To follow T-cell clones before and after both primary and booster YFV17D yellow fever vaccination, bulk TCR alpha and beta repertoires underwent longitudinal sequencing. What the study reported, not specific to this receptor: After the booster, most of the clones that had expanded following primary vaccination were detected again (around 95% of CD4 and roughly 88% of CD8), which suggests that memory was broadly maintained. Computational filtering was required because FACS-sorted repertoires could contain abundant contaminating clonotypes from the bulk population. A small share of clonotypes was detected in both CD4 and CD8 compartments, with the overlap likely arising from convergent recombination. Compared with the primary T-cell response, the secondary T-cell response was weaker but faster, peaking on day 5 rather than day 15. Only a couple of donors were included in the study, so the extent to which the findings can be generalized is limited.

The sample holds many counts of this clonotype. It has no known antigen specificity. Base-call qualities are not available, and no considerably larger clone is one nucleotide away. This specimen's treatment or condition label, interpreted: live attenuated yellow fever vaccine strain. A standard Ficoll-Paque protocol was used to isolate PBMCs from peripheral blood. Dynabeads CD4 and CD8 positive selection kits were used to isolate CD4 and CD8 T-cell fractions. TriZol was used to extract RNA from bulk PBMCs, CD4 and CD8 fractions, and dextramer-positive and dextramer-negative fractions. The CDR3 holds 14 amino acids from the cysteine to the phenylalanine. The kept DNA is CDR3 alone, 42 bases in frame from the first base. The junction shows trimming of 1 base on V and 2 bases on J, plus 10 bases between the germline ends. As encoded in the germline V gene, CDR1 is SGHRS while CDR2 is YFSETQ. TCR cDNA was synthesized by 5'RACE template switching, through which a universal primer site and unique molecular identifiers were introduced. Priming of cDNA synthesis was performed from both the TCR alpha and TCR beta constant segments. Library amplification used two PCR steps, and the second PCR step added sample barcodes and sequencing adapters. Sequencing of libraries was done on Illumina HiSeq 2500 (2x100 bp) or NovaSeq (2x150 bp). Processing in the source paper ran as follows. Demultiplexing of reads and collapsing into UMI consensus sequences were performed with MIGEC, and V(D)J alignment was carried out with MiXCR. Using edgeR on replicate PBMC samples, clonotypes were called vaccine-responding if FDR was below 0.01 and the log2 fold change was above 5 up to day 15. Bulk clonotypes were assigned CD4 or CD8 identity according to which sequenced CD4 or CD8 repertoire held them at higher abundance. Using fastp trimming at Q25 and MiXCR clonotype assembly, TCRdb reanalyzed the public sequencing data and kept in-frame beta chains. Rows are unified per CDR3 protein, each entry keeping the most common DNA and genes. TCRdb assigned the V and J calls; the authors' analysis was not used. This sample lists roughly 140,000 distinct CDR3 sequences; 7% to 9% were detected once. Of the sample, roughly 0.77% falls within the top ten clones.

The receptor comes from a man aged 25 to 45 who received the YFV17D yellow fever vaccine. Recombination linked TRBV5-1 to TRBJ2-7; TRBD2 is perhaps the D gene, given 5 matching bases. Sample: CD4+ T cells sorted from PBMCs, taken 5 days after the yellow fever booster vaccination. The nucleotide sequence is given as TGCGCCAGCAGCTTGCGGGGTTCCGCCTACGAGCAGTACTTC. This is translated as CASSLRGSAYEQYF. Here the CDR3 is joined to the reference TRBV5-1 and TRBJ2-7 genes, and the full variable domain is: KAGVTQTPRYLIKTRGQQVTLSCSPISGHRSVSWYQQTPGQGLQFLFEYFSETQRNKGNFPGRFSGRQFSNSRSEMNVSTLELGDSALYLCASSLRGSAYEQYFGPGTRLTVT.